This TCR beta chain was recovered during a study of long-term antiretroviral therapy in people with HIV. Survey-level resolution applied to immunoSEQ assay v3.0. Libraries were prepared by immunoSEQ multiplex PCR; TCRdb keeps only in-frame clonotypes and omits some of them. The sample lists 16,000 or so clones; over 65% were seen once. Overall study results and limits: Clonotypes expanded prior to ART showed repertoire dominance at all sampled time points. Post-ART samples showed increased diversity that remained below transplant donor control levels.

Specimens carried roughly 0.95-11 million cryopreserved PBMC before DNA extraction. Concerning this clone: Its target is unknown.

This CDR3 comprises 17 residues. CDR1 is LGHNA and CDR2 is YNFKEQ in the germline V gene. V trimming: 1 base; J trimming: 2 bases; junction bases outside the gene matches: 8. The source is a man aged 35 to 55 with HIV. The chain employs TRBV4-2 and TRBJ2-5; 9 bases fit TRBD2. The starting material was unsorted PBMCs, obtained 2.1 years after starting antiretroviral therapy. For the CDR3, the DNA is TGTGCCAGCAGCCAAGTGGGCATAGCGGGGGAACAAGAGACCCAGTACTTC. The encoded protein is CASSQVGIAGEQETQYF.